This record covers a single TCR beta chain. The antigen is not known. This record belongs to a study of monozygotic twins with inflammatory bowel disease. Findings of the study overall: There was no way to distinguish the different T cell subtypes.

With around 16 and 10 cycles respectively, two nested PCRs were carried out on TCRalpha and TCRbeta cDNA. With the 5' RACE reads reprocessed, TCRdb shows one record per CDR3 protein and no DNA. Reported are more than 350,000 distinct CDR3 sequences; the ten largest clones contain around 2.4%. Germline values: CDR1 DFQATT, CDR2 SNEGSKA (reference sequence). The CDR3 consists of 15 residues. What was sequenced was blood. V and J are TRBV20-1 and TRBJ2-1; the TRBD2 assignment by TCRdb is unverifiable without DNA. The sequence was collected from a human donor with ulcerative colitis or Crohn's disease, or a healthy co-twin of an affected twin (not recorded which). The CDR3 loop is CSAEALAGSVNEQFF.